A single sample gave rise to the 20 T cell receptor beta chains below, sequenced in a study of blood T cell repertoires in COVID-19. Some clones are missing from TCRdb's copy, which holds only in-frame ones; the method was immunoSEQ multiplex PCR. Of around 40,000 clones listed, approximately 85% are singletons. Sequencing was done on a sample of peripheral blood. The receptors stem from a human donor in a cohort sampled during active COVID-19.

This clone appeared a few times. This sequence joins TRBV28 and TRBJ2-7; a weak D match, TRBD1 (5 bases). The ends were cut back, 8 bases at V and 3 bases at J, with 11 bases in the middle. The CDR3 sequence is 12 residues long. Looked up from germline, CDR1 is MDHEN and CDR2 is SYDVKM. The CDR3 nucleotides are TGTGCCAGCGGGGCCATATACTACGAGCAGTACTTC. It codes for CASGAIYYEQYF.

The rearrangement links TRBV5-6 to TRBJ1-2; 10 bases agree with TRBD1. The CDR3 is 17 residues long. V was pared by 3 bases and J by 4 bases, with 12 bases of the junction left unmatched. CDR1 SGHDT and CDR2 YYEEEE come from the germline V gene. For the CDR3, the DNA is TGTGCCAGCAGCTCTGACAGGGGGCGCATTCGCGTCTATGGCTACACCTTC. Translating it yields CASSSDRGRIRVYGYTF.

The chain combines TRBV29-1 with TRBJ2-4, with D perhaps TRBD1 (6 bases). Trimming removed 4 bases at V and 5 bases at J, with 9 bases between. The CDR3 runs 12 residues. Germline CDR1 SQVTM, CDR2 ANQGSEA. This CDR3 reads CSVGDIENIQYF. For the CDR3, the DNA is TGCAGCGTTGGGGACATCGAAAACATTCAGTACTTC. Full variable domain (rest looked up from reference TRBV29-1 and TRBJ2-4): SAVISQKPSRDICQRGTSLTIQCQVDSQVTMMFWYRQQPGQSLTLIATANQGSEATYESGFVIDKFPISRPNLTFSTLTVSNMSPEDSSIYLCSVGDIENIQYFGAGTRLSVL.

The chain recombines TRBV29-1 with TRBJ2-1, with a tentative D call TRBD1 (7 bases). Between the trimmed V and J ends, which lost 8 bases and 7 bases, there was a span of 18 bases. The CDR3 consists of 13 residues. Germline V gene sequence: CDR1 SQVTM, CDR2 ANQGSEA. The CDR3 here is CSTRQGGGNEQFF. DNA of the CDR3: TGCAGCACAAGACAGGGCGGAGGGAATGAGCAGTTCTTC.

V usage is TRBV12-3 or TRBV12-4 and J usage is TRBJ1-1, with D perhaps TRBD1 (5 bases). This CDR3 comprises 13 residues. Trimming took off 3 bases at V and 4 bases at J, with 9 bases between the two ends. DNA for the CDR3: TGTGCCAGCAGTTTGGGGGGTCGCACTGAAGCTTTCTTT. It specifies CASSLGGRTEAFF.

This rearrangement joins TRBV5-4 to TRBJ1-1, with D uncertain. The CDR3 runs to 16 residues. Germline V lookup: CDR1 SGHNT, CDR2 YYREEE (reference sequence). V shed 4 bases and J shed 1 base, with 17 bases lying between them. The CDR3 here is CASSPHGRGPNTEAFF. CDR3 nucleotide sequence: TGTGCCAGCAGCCCCCACGGCCGGGGTCCGAACACTGAAGCTTTCTTT.

The chain links TRBV28 to TRBJ2-1; 8 bases fit TRBD2. The CDR3 covers 16 residues. The junction had 8 bases not matched to a gene; V was cut back by 5 bases and J by 2 bases. The germline gives CDR1 MDHEN, CDR2 SYDVKM. CDR3 amino acids: CASSTRTSSPYNEQFF. CDR3 bases: TGTGCCAGCAGTACCCGGACTAGCAGTCCCTACAATGAGCAGTTCTTC.

V is TRBV9 and J is TRBJ1-4; D is unresolved. Germline lookup yields CDR1 SGDLS and CDR2 YYNGEE. The CDR3 consists of 14 residues. V dropped 4 bases and J dropped 8 bases, with 15 bases sitting between them. The CDR3 is CASSLLEGSEKLFF. In DNA form, the CDR3 reads TGTGCCAGCAGCCTGTTGGAGGGTTCGGAAAAACTGTTTTTT. The complete variable domain, with remaining parts taken from reference TRBV9 and TRBJ1-4, reads DSGVTQTPKHLITATGQRVTLRCSPRSGDLSVYWYQQSLDQGLQFLIQYYNGEERAKGNILERFSAQQFPDLHSELNLSSLELGDSALYFCASSLLEGSEKLFFGSGTQLSVL.

This rearrangement joins TRBV11-2 to TRBJ1-5; 7 bases are a match to TRBD1. V gave up 4 bases and J gave up 7 bases; unmatched junction bases: 7. CDR1 and CDR2 from the germline V gene are SGHAT and FQNNGV. The CDR3 totals 14 residues. CDR3 region: CASSSGGGRQPQHF. DNA for the CDR3: TGTGCCAGCAGCTCCGGAGGGGGCAGACAGCCCCAGCATTTT. Variable domain in full (rest from reference TRBV11-2 and TRBJ1-5): EAGVAQSPRYKIIEKRQSVAFWCNPISGHATLYWYQQILGQGPKLLIQFQNNGVVDDSQLPKDRFSAERLKGVDSTLKIQPAKLEDSAVYLCASSSGGGRQPQHFGDGTRLSIL.

The table lists this clone with a few counts. The gene calls are TRBV4-3 and TRBJ2-7; perhaps TRBD2 as D (6 bases). Deletions cut 0 bases from V and 5 bases from J, with 11 bases between. Germline CDR1 LGHNA, CDR2 YSLEER. CDR3 length: 14 amino acids. The DNA of the CDR3 is TGCGCCAGCAGCCAAGAAACGGGAGTTCACGAGCAGTACTTC. Encoded protein: CASSQETGVHEQYF.

This chain joins TRBV7-9 and TRBJ2-7; 7 bases map to TRBD2. The CDR3 has 16 amino acids. V lost 5 bases and J lost 2; bases outside the gene matches: 12. Germline V lookup: CDR1 SEHNR, CDR2 FQNEAQ (reference sequence). The CDR3 sequence is CASSPSGSGDTYEQYF. The CDR3, as DNA: TGTGCCAGCAGCCCCAGCGGAAGCGGGGATACCTACGAGCAGTACTTC.

The V gene is TRBV7-2, the J gene TRBJ2-3; D ambiguous. The CDR3 consists of 16 residues. The V end lost 5 bases, the J end lost 0 bases, and 15 bases lay between the germline ends. The germline CDR1 and CDR2 sequences are SGHTA and FQGNSA. CDR3 DNA: TGTGCCAGCAGCACCCCCCAGGCTCCTAGCACAGATACGCAGTATTTT. This sequence encodes CASSTPQAPSTDTQYF.

V is TRBV19 and J is TRBJ2-7, with no clear D. Germline values: CDR1 LNHDA, CDR2 SQIVND (reference sequence). CDR3 length: 13 residues. V shed 3 bases and J shed 0 bases, with 6 bases lying between them. CDR3 nucleotide sequence: TGTGCCAGTAGTATCCCCTCCTCCTACGAGCAGTACTTC. Translated, it gives CASSIPSSYEQYF.

This chain connects TRBV19 to TRBJ2-7; a possible D gene is TRBD1 (5 bases). The germline gives CDR1 LNHDA, CDR2 SQIVND (reference sequence). There are 12 residues in the CDR3. V lost 8 bases to trimming and J lost 3 bases, with 11 bases between them. The CDR3 reads CASSDSYYEQYF. CDR3 sequence (DNA): TGTGCCAGTTCCGACAGTTACTACGAGCAGTACTTC.

The chain has TRBV6-2 or TRBV6-3 and TRBJ1-2; no clear D. The CDR3 extends over 11 amino acids. V was pared by 2 bases and J by 8 bases, with 6 bases between. CDR1 and CDR2 (germline): MNHEY, SVGEGT. The CDR3 bases are TGTGCCAGCAGTTACACGGAGGGCTACACCTTC. Residues: CASSYTEGYTF.

The chain is built from TRBV10-3 and TRBJ2-1; 9 nucleotides align to TRBD1. CDR3 length equals 14 residues. Germline-derived CDR1 and CDR2 are ENHRY and SYGVKD. Germline trimming cut 8 bases from V and 7 bases from J; bases unmatched to any gene: 9. CDR3 nucleotide sequence: TGTGCCATCTCAGGGGACAGGGATGTTAATGAGCAGTTCTTC. Protein product: CAISGDRDVNEQFF.

The V and J genes are TRBV15 and TRBJ1-2, with D perhaps matching TRBD1 (5 bases). The CDR3 contains 17 residues. Germline lookup yields CDR1 LNHNV and CDR2 YYDKDF (reference sequence). V was cut by 0 bases and J by 3 bases, with 17 bases left in between. The CDR3 protein is CATSRDRVELSDYGYTF. In nucleotides, the CDR3 is TGTGCCACCAGCAGAGACAGGGTAGAACTGTCGGACTATGGCTACACCTTC.

The genes are TRBV5-6 and TRBJ2-3; TRBD1 matches at 11 bases. Trimming took 1 base from V and 5 from J; bases not matched to a gene: 9. This CDR3 region has 17 residues. Germline V gives CDR1 SGHDT, CDR2 YYEEEE. CDR3 region: CASSLFSGQGVRDTQYF. The CDR3 DNA sequence: TGTGCCAGCAGCTTGTTCTCGGGACAGGGGGTTAGAGATACGCAGTATTTT. The variable domain in full, completed from reference TRBV5-6 and TRBJ2-3, reads DAGVTQSPTHLIKTRGQQVTLRCSPKSGHDTVSWYQQALGQGPQFIFQYYEEEERQRGNFPDRFSGHQFPNYSSELNVNALLLGDSALYLCASSLFSGQGVRDTQYFGPGTRLTVL.

The chain has TRBV5-4 and TRBJ2-1; possibly TRBD2 for D (5 bases). Germline CDR1 is SGHNT and CDR2 is YYREEE (reference sequence). Trimming shortened V by 4 bases and J by 6 bases, and 17 bases separated the two germline ends. CDR3 size: 15 residues. CDR3 nucleotide sequence: TGTGCCAGCAGCCCCCAGCGTGGAGGTGGCAATGAGCAGTTCTTC. Its protein product is CASSPQRGGGNEQFF.

The rearrangement links TRBV7-9 to TRBJ2-1, with D perhaps TRBD2 (5 bases). Trimming removed 1 base at V and 7 bases at J, with 11 bases between. Germline CDR1 and CDR2: SEHNR and FQNEAQ (reference sequence). There are 14 residues in the CDR3. For the CDR3, the DNA is TGTGCCAGCAGCTTAGAGTCTCGGGGAAATGAGCAGTTCTTC. It translates to CASSLESRGNEQFF.